The 13 T cell receptor beta chains presented below share a single source sample, sequenced in a study of cytomegalovirus exposure and HLA in healthy donors. The PCR ran on 60 Vbeta and 13 Jbeta primers. Assay used: immunoSEQ multiplex PCR; TCRdb lists only in-frame clones, some missing. The data contain 150,000 to 250,000 clones, roughly 85% of them singletons. The source material was PBMCs. The receptors stem from a woman between 25 and 40 years old in good health and CMV-seropositive.

This clone was observed once. V gene TRBV19 combines with J gene TRBJ2-6, with TRBD1 identical over 9 bases. J gave up 0 bases and V 1 base, and 13 bases lay outside the gene matches. The CDR3 loop spans 21 amino acids. CDR1 is LNHDA and CDR2 is SQIVND in the germline V gene (reference sequence). The CDR3 DNA reads TGTGCCAGTAGTATAGCTCGGATAAGGGGACAGGGTAGCTCTGGGGCCAACGTCCTGACTTTC. This translates into CASSIARIRGQGSSGANVLTF.

This rearrangement joins TRBV4-1 to TRBJ2-3; D is uncertain. V shed 2 bases and J shed 2 bases, with 8 bases lying between them. CDR1 MGHRA and CDR2 YSYEKL come from the germline V gene. This CDR3 has 14 amino acids. Here the CDR3 reads CASSQRESTDTQYF. For the CDR3, the DNA is TGCGCCAGCAGCCAAAGAGAATCCACAGATACGCAGTATTTT.

Regarding this clone: Mismatch with germline at one junction end may stem from a read error. Different DNA sequences within this sample yield the same CDR3. This chain connects TRBV18 to TRBJ2-1; D unresolved. The CDR3 spans 13 residues. The V gene's germline CDR1 is KGHSH and CDR2 LQKENI. Here the CDR3 DNA reads TGTGCCAGCTCACCAGCTAGGTTCAATGAGCAATTCTTC. Its protein is CASSPARFNEQFF.

The V gene is TRBV4-2, the J gene TRBJ2-1, with D perhaps TRBD1 (6 bases). Trimming removed 0 bases from V and 10 bases from J, with 13 bases in between. CDR1 is LGHNA and CDR2 is YNFKEQ in the germline V gene. The CDR3 length is 14 residues. The CDR3 bases are TGTGCCAGCAGCCAAGATTCGGACAGCCCAGAGCAGTTCTTC. Translated, it gives CASSQDSDSPEQFF.

The rearrangement joins TRBV30 to TRBJ1-1, with D perhaps matching TRBD1 (5 bases). The germline gives CDR1 GTSNPN, CDR2 SVGIG (reference sequence). The CDR3 contains 14 residues. Trimming removed 3 bases at V and 0 bases at J, with 11 bases between. The CDR3 here is CAWSGGELNTEAFF. The CDR3 DNA reads TGTGCCTGGAGCGGGGGGGAGTTGAACACTGAAGCTTTCTTT.

The rearrangement joins TRBV6-5 to TRBJ1-3, with 8 nucleotides matching TRBD1. Germline assignment: CDR1 MNHEY and CDR2 SVGAGI. This CDR3 comprises 15 residues. V trimming: 4 bases; J trimming: 6 bases; junction bases outside the gene matches: 8. The CDR3 DNA follows: TGTGCCAGCAGTTTAGGACAGGGTCGGGTAAACACCATATATTTT. Protein: CASSLGQGRVNTIYF.

V gene TRBV19 combines with J gene TRBJ1-2, with 8 nucleotides matching TRBD1. This CDR3 region has 14 residues. The J segment lost 3 bases and the V segment lost 6 bases, leaving 6 bases of the junction unmatched. Per germline, CDR1 LNHDA and CDR2 SQIVND (reference sequence). The CDR3 region is CASRPGGADYGYTF. In DNA, the CDR3 is TGTGCCAGTAGACCAGGGGGCGCTGACTATGGCTACACCTTC.

This chain links TRBV6-6 with TRBJ2-7, with a weak D call TRBD1 (6 bases). Trimming pared 6 bases from V and 0 bases from J, leaving 12 bases between. The CDR3 is made up of 14 amino acids. In germline, CDR1 is MNHNY, CDR2 SVGAGI (reference sequence). CDR3 nucleotides: TGTGCCAGCAGCCCGAGACAGGACTCCTACGAGCAGTACTTC. It is translated as CASSPRQDSYEQYF.

The chain joins TRBV4-3 to TRBJ2-7; perhaps TRBD1 as D (6 bases). The CDR3 length is 15 residues. Germline lookup yields CDR1 LGHNA and CDR2 YSLEER. V was trimmed by 0 bases and J by 2 bases, leaving 11 bases between them. DNA of the CDR3: TGCGCCAGCAGCCAAGATCTTGGGGGCGCCTACGAGCAGTACTTC. The encoded protein is CASSQDLGGAYEQYF.

The chain joins TRBV18 to TRBJ2-7, with 7 bases aligning to TRBD1. The CDR3 runs 13 residues. Looked up from germline, CDR1 is KGHSH and CDR2 is LQKENI. V shed 1 base and J 5 bases; nucleotides not matched to a gene: 2. The CDR3 nucleotides are TGTGCCAGCTCACCACAACAGGGGCACGAGCAGTACTTC. Translating gives CASSPQQGHEQYF. Using reference TRBV18 and TRBJ2-7 for the parts outside the CDR3, the full variable domain is NAGVMQNPRHLVRRRGQEARLRCSPMKGHSHVYWYRQLPEEGLKFMVYLQKENIIDESGMPKERFSAEFPKEGPSILRIQQVVRGDSAAYFCASSPQQGHEQYFGPGTRLTVT.

The rearrangement uses TRBV6-1 and TRBJ2-5; D is perhaps TRBD1 (5 bases). Deletions cut 4 bases from V and 6 bases from J, with 15 bases between. Germline V gene lookup returns CDR1 MNHNS and CDR2 SASEGT. The CDR3 extends over 14 amino acids. CDR3 bases: TGTGCCAGCAGTGTAGGGGTACCCCGAAAGACCCAGTACTTC. Residues: CASSVGVPRKTQYF.

The rearrangement uses TRBV5-1 and TRBJ2-5; 10 nucleotides line up with TRBD2. The CDR3 has 18 amino acids. Germline V gene lookup returns CDR1 SGHRS and CDR2 YFSETQ. V shed 0 bases, J shed 4 bases, and the junction held 12 bases outside the gene matches. In nucleotides, the CDR3 is TGCGCCAGCAGCTTGGCCGCTACGGCTAGCGGGGGATCAGAGACCCAGTACTTC. It encodes CASSLAATASGGSETQYF.

The V call is TRBV10-2, the J call TRBJ2-3, with 10 bases aligning to TRBD2. Trimming cost V 8 bases and J 1 base; bases outside gene matches: 3. The germline gives CDR1 WSHSY, CDR2 SAAADI. The CDR3 covers 14 residues. The chain's CDR3 is CASLGTSGTDTQYF. CDR3 coding DNA: TGCGCCAGCCTCGGGACTAGCGGCACAGATACGCAGTATTTT.